The clone carrying this T cell receptor beta chain was seen only a few times. The antigen is undetermined. These data originate in a study of blood T cells in healthy people across ages. Study conclusions and caveats: Because donor CMV status was unknown, expanded clonotype changes were possibly confounded. Diversity of TCR beta per million T cells declined in a roughly linear way with age.

Germline lookup yields CDR1 MDHEN and CDR2 SYDVKM. The V segment lost 2 bases and the J segment 3 bases; nucleotides outside the gene matches: 7. This CDR3 has 16 amino acids. For the second PCR, which ran for 7 to 11 cycles, a sample-barcoded 5' primer and a J-beta primer mix were used. A 12-random-nucleotide template-switch adaptor tagged each cDNA molecule. In TCRdb, the 5' RACE reads were re-called with MiXCR into one record per CDR3 protein. The table shows about 780,000 distinct CDR3 sequences, with about 45% occurring only once. This chain uses TRBV28 with TRBJ2-7; 10 positions agree with TRBD2. The material sequenced was blood. This clonotype originated in a man older than 75 in good health. The CDR3 DNA sequence: TGTGCCAGCAGTTTAAAGGAACTAGCGGGAATCTACGAGCAGTACTTC. This translates into CASSLKELAGIYEQYF.